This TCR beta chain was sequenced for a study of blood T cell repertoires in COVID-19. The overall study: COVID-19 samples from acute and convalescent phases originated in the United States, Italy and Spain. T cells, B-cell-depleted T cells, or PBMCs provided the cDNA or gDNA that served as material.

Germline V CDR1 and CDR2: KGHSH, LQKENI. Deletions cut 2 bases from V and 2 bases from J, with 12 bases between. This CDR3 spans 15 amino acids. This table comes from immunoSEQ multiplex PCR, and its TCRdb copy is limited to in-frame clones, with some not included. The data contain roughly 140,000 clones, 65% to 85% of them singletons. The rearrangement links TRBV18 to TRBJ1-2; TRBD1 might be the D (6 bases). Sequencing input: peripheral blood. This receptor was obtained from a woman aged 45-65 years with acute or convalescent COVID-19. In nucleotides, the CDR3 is TGTGCCAGCTCACCAAGGGGGGGCACCAACTATGGCTACACCTTC. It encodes CASSPRGGTNYGYTF.